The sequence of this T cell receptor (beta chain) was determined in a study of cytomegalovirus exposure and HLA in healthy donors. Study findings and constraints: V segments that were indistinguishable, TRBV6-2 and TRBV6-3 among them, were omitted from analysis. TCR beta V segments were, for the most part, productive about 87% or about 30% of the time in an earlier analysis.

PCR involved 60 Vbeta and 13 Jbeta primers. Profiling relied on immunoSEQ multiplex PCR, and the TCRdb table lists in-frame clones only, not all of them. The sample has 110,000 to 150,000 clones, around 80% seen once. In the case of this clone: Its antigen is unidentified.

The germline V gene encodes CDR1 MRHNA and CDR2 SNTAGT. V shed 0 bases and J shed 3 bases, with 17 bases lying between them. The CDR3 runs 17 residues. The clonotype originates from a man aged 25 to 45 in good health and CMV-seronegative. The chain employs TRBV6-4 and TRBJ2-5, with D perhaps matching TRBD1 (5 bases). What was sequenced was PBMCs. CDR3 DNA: TGTGCCAGCAGTGACTCCCCGGACACCCTCCGGGAAGAGACCCAGTACTTC. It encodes CASSDSPDTLREETQYF.